This T cell receptor (beta chain) was identified in a study of blood T cell repertoires in COVID-19. Sequencing used immunoSEQ multiplex PCR; TCRdb keeps in-frame clones, though not all of them. The table has some 240,000 clones, 86% seen once; the top ten hold 3% to 4%. Germline loops: CDR1 LNHDA, CDR2 SQIVND (reference sequence). This CDR3 has 18 residues. V lost 3 bases and J 0 bases, leaving 17 bases between the germline ends. What was sequenced was PBMCs or T cells enriched from blood (not recorded which). This chain joins TRBV19 and TRBJ1-4; D is unclear. The source is a woman aged 35 to 49 with acute COVID-19. As DNA, the CDR3 is TGTGCCAGTAGTATTCGTTTTCGAGGGCCAGCAACTAATGAAAAACTGTTTTTT. Its translation is CASSIRFRGPATNEKLFF.